This T cell receptor beta chain was sequenced for a study of yellow fever vaccine responses in identical twins. Trimming shortened V by 6 bases and J by 3 bases, and 15 bases separated the two germline ends. This CDR3 spans 14 amino acids. Germline CDR1 and CDR2: SNHLY and FYNNEI. TCRdb processed the RT-PCR reads anew with MiXCR; each CDR3 protein has one entry. The data show about 950 distinct CDR3 sequences, with roughly 80% seen just once and roughly 7.1% held by the top ten. This TCR derives from a woman in her late teens or twenties who received the yellow fever vaccine. The starting material was T cells from blood (PBMCs), unsorted or a sorted subset (not recorded which), obtained before or after yellow fever vaccination (not recorded which). J is TRBJ2-7 and V is TRBV2; the D gene is possibly TRBD1 (6 bases). In DNA, the CDR3 is TGTGCCAGCAGCGACCAGGGGCTCATCTACGAGCAGTACTTC. Its translation is CASSDQGLIYEQYF.